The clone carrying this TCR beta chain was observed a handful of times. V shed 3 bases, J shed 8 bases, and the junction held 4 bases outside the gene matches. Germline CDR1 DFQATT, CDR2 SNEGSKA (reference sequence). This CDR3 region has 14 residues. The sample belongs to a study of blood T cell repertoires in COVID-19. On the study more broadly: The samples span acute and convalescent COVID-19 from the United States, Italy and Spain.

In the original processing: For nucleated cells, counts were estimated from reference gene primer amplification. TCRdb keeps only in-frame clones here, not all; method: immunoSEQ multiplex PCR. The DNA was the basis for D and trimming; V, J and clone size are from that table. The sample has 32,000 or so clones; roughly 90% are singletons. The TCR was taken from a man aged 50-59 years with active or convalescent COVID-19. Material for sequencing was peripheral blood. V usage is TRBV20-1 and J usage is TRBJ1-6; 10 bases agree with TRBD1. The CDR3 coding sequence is TGCAGTGCTAGTGGCGGGACAGGGGATTCACCCCTCCACTTT. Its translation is CSASGGTGDSPLHF.